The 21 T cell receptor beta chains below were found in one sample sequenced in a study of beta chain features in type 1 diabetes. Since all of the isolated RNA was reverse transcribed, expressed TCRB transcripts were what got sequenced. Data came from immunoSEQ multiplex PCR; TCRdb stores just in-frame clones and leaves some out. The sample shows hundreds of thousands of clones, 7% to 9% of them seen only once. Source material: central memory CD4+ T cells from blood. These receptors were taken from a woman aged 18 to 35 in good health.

The CDR3 spells CASGRESAKNIQYF. The CDR3 nucleotides are TGTGCCAGTGGACGGGAGTCAGCCAAAAACATTCAGTACTTC. The chain is built from TRBV27 and TRBJ2-4; D might be TRBD2 (6 bases). The length of the CDR3 is 14 residues. CDR1 is MNHEY, CDR2 SMNVEV, per germline (reference sequence). With 9 bases removed from V and 0 bases from J, the gap between germline ends came to 12 bases.

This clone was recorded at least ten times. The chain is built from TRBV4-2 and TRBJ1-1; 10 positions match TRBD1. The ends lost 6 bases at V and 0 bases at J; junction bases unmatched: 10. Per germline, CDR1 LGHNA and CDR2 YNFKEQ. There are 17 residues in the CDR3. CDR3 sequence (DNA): TGTGCCAGCAGGTCTGCCGGGACAGGGGTTATGAACACTGAAGCTTTCTTT. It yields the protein CASRSAGTGVMNTEAFF.

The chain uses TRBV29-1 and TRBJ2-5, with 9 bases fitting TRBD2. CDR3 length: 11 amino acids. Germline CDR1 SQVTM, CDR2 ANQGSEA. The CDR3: CSGGLAETQYF. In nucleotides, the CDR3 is TGCAGTGGGGGACTAGCAGAGACCCAGTACTTC.

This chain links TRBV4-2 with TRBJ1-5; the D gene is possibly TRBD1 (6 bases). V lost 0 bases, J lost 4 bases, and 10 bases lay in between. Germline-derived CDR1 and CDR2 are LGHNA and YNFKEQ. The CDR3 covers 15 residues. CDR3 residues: CASSQDKGHNQPQHF. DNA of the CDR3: TGTGCCAGCAGCCAAGATAAGGGACATAATCAGCCCCAGCATTTT.

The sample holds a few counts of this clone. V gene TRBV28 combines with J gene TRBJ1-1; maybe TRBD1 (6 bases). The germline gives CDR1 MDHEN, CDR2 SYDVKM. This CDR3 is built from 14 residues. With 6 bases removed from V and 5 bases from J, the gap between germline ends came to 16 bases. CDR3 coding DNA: TGTGCCAGCAGATCCGGGGGCTGGGATACTGAAGCTTTCTTT. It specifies CASRSGGWDTEAFF. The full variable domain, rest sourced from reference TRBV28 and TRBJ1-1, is DVKVTQSSRYLVKRTGEKVFLECVQDMDHENMFWYRQDPGLGLRLIYFSYDVKMKEKGDIPEGYSVSREKKERFSLILESASTNQTSMYLCASRSGGWDTEAFFGQGTRLTVV.

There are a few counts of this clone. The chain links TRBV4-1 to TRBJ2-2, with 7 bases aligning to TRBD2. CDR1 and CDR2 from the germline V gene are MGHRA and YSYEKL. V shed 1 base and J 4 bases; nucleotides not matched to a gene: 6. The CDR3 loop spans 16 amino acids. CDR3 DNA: TGCGCCAGCAGCCAAGCCGCGGGAGACCCCACCGGGGAGCTGTTTTTT. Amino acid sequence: CASSQAAGDPTGELFF.

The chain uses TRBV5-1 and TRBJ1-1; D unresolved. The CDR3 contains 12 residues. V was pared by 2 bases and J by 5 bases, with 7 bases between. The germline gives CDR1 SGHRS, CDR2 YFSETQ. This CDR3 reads CASSFLGTEAFF. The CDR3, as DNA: TGCGCCAGCAGCTTTCTAGGGACTGAAGCTTTCTTT.

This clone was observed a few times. The DNA of the CDR3 is TGTGCCAGCAGCTTATTGGGTAGCGGGAGAAGCTCCTACGAGCAGTACTTC. Its translation: CASSLLGSGRSSYEQYF. The chain joins TRBV7-9 to TRBJ2-7; 9 positions match TRBD2. The length of the CDR3 is 17 residues. Germline CDR1 SEHNR, CDR2 FQNEAQ (reference sequence). Trimming took 2 bases from V and 0 from J; bases not matched to a gene: 8.

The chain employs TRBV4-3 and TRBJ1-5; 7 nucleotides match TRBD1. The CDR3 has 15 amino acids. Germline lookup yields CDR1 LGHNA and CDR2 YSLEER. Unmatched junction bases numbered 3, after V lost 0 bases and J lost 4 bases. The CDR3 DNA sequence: TGCGCCAGCAGCCAAGATGTCAGGGGGAATCAGCCCCAGCATTTT. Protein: CASSQDVRGNQPQHF.

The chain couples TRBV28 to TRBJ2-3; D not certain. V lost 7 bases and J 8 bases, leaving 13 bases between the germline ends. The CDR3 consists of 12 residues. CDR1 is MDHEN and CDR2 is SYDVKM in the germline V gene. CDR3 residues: CASTQDRVTQYF. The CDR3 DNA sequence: TGTGCCAGCACTCAAGATCGAGTTACGCAGTATTTT.

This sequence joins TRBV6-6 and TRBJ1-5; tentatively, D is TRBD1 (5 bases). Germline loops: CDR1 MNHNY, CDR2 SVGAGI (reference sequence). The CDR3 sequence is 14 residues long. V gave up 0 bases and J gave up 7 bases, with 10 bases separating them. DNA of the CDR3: TGTGCCAGCAGTTACTCGTCGAAGGGGCAGCCCCAGCATTTT. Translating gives CASSYSSKGQPQHF.

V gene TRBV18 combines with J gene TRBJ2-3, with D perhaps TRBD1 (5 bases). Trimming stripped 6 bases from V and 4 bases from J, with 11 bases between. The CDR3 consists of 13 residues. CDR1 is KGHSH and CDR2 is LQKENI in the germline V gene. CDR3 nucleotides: TGTGCCAGCTCCCCAGGGTTTCCAGATACGCAGTATTTT. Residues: CASSPGFPDTQYF.

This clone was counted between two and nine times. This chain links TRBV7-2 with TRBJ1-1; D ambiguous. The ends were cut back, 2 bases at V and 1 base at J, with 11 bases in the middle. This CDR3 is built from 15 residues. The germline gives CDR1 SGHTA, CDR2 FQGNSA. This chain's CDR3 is CASSLRATKNTEAFF. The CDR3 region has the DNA TGTGCCAGCAGCTTAAGGGCCACCAAGAACACTGAAGCTTTCTTT.

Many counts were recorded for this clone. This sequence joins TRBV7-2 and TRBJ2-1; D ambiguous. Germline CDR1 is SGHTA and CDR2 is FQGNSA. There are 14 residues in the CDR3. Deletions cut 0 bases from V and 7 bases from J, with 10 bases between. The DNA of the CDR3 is TGTGCCAGCAGCTTAGCTGTATCGTCGAATGAGCAGTTCTTC. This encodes CASSLAVSSNEQFF.

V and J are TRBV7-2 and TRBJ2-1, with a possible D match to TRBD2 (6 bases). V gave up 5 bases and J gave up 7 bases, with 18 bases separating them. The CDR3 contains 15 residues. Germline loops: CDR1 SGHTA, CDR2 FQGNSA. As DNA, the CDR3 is TGTGCCAGCAGCCATAGCGGTCCCACGGGAAATGAGCAGTTCTTC. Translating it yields CASSHSGPTGNEQFF.

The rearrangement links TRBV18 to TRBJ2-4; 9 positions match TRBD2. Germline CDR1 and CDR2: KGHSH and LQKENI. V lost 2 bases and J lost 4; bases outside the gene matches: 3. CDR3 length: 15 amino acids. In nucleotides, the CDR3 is TGTGCCAGCTCACCAAGCGGGAGGCAAAAAAACATTCAGTACTTC. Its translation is CASSPSGRQKNIQYF.

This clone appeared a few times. Here the CDR3 reads CASRVQQGFTDTQYF. Written as DNA, the CDR3 is TGTGCCAGCAGAGTCCAACAGGGATTCACAGATACGCAGTATTTT. The gene calls are TRBV6-4 and TRBJ2-3, with D tentatively TRBD1 (6 bases). Trimming left V 6 bases short and J 2 bases short, with 15 bases between. The CDR3 sequence is 15 residues long. CDR1 is MRHNA and CDR2 is SNTAGT in the germline V gene.

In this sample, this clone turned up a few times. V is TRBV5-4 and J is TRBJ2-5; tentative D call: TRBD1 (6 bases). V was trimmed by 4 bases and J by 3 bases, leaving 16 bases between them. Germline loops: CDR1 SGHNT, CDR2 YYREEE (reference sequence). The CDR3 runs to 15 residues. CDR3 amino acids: CASSPTPGDKETQYF. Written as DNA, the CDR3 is TGTGCCAGCAGCCCCACCCCCGGGGACAAAGAGACCCAGTACTTC.

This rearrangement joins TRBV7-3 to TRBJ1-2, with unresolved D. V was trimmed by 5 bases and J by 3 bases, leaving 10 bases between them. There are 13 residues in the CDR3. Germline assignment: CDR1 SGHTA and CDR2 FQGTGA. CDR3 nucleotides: TGTGCCAGCAGCATTACAGATCACTATGGCTACACCTTC. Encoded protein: CASSITDHYGYTF. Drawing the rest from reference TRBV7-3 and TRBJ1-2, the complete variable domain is GAGVSQTPSNKVTEKGKYVELRCDPISGHTALYWYRQSLGQGPEFLIYFQGTGAADDSGLPNDRFFAVRPEGSVSTLKIQRTERGDSAVYLCASSITDHYGYTFGSGTRLTVV.

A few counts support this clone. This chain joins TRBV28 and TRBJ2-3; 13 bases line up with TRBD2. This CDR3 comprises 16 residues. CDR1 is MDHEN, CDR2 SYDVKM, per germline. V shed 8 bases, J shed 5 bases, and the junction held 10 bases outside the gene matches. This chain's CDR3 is CASASGLAGEVDTQYF. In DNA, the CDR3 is TGTGCCAGCGCCTCAGGACTAGCGGGAGAAGTAGATACGCAGTATTTT.

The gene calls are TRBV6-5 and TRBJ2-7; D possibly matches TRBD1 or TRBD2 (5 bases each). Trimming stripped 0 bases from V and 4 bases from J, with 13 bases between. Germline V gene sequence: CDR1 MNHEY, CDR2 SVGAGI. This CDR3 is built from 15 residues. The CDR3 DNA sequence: TGTGCCAGCAGTTACTCCGGGACCCTTGGGTACGAGCAGTACTTC. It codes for CASSYSGTLGYEQYF.